This passage covers 19 T cell receptor beta chains from one sample sequenced in a study of blood T cell repertoires in COVID-19. Profiling relied on immunoSEQ multiplex PCR, and the TCRdb table lists in-frame clones only, not all of them. This sample yields about 71,000 clones, of which roughly 82% are seen a single time; approximately 13% belongs to the top ten. Material for sequencing was peripheral blood. The receptor set was obtained from a woman of 80 years or more with acute or convalescent COVID-19.

The gene calls are TRBV19 and TRBJ1-5; weak D call: TRBD1 (6 bases). Germline CDR1 LNHDA, CDR2 SQIVND (reference sequence). Trimming removed 1 base from V and 0 bases from J, with 22 bases in between. The CDR3 extends over 20 amino acids. CDR3 sequence: CASSIVAWGRGTYSNQPQHF. The CDR3, as DNA: TGTGCCAGTAGTATAGTTGCTTGGGGCAGGGGCACGTATAGCAATCAGCCCCAGCATTTT.

This clone was observed a single time. Different DNA sequences within this sample yield the same CDR3. The chain has TRBV5-1 and TRBJ1-1; D is ambiguous. Germline loops: CDR1 SGHRS, CDR2 YFSETQ. The CDR3 runs 14 residues. The V end lost 0 bases, the J end lost 0 bases, and 6 bases lay between the germline ends. The CDR3 reads CASSLASMNTEAFF. Written as DNA, the CDR3 is TGCGCCAGCAGCTTGGCAAGCATGAACACTGAAGCTTTCTTT.

CDR3 coding DNA: TGTGCCAGTAGTATAGAGTCCGGGTTCAATCAGCCCCAGCATTTT. Protein sequence: CASSIESGFNQPQHF. V gene TRBV19 combines with J gene TRBJ1-5; D uncertain. CDR3 length equals 15 residues. V gave up 0 bases and J gave up 3 bases, with 9 bases separating them. Germline loops: CDR1 LNHDA, CDR2 SQIVND (reference sequence).

The chain is built from TRBV4-2 and TRBJ1-1; D remains unclear. Germline V gives CDR1 LGHNA, CDR2 YNFKEQ. V was shortened by 6 bases and J by 4 bases, with 15 bases between the two germline ends. CDR3 length: 14 residues. CDR3 region: CASRPVEGLTEAFF. In DNA, the CDR3 is TGTGCCAGCAGACCAGTTGAGGGTCTCACTGAAGCTTTCTTT.

The J gene is TRBJ1-1, the V gene TRBV9, with TRBD1 matching over 12 bases. Trimming removed 6 bases from V and 7 bases from J; junction bases left unmatched: 10. Germline V lookup: CDR1 SGDLS, CDR2 YYNGEE. This CDR3 has 15 residues. Here the CDR3 reads CASNAGTGGVGEAFF. The CDR3 region has the DNA TGTGCCAGCAACGCGGGGACAGGGGGCGTTGGTGAAGCTTTCTTT.

The V gene is TRBV15, the J gene TRBJ1-2; tentatively, D is TRBD1 (5 bases). Trimming cost V 0 bases and J 8 bases, with 13 bases left between them. The CDR3 totals 14 residues. CDR1 LNHNV and CDR2 YYDKDF come from the germline V gene (reference sequence). The DNA of the CDR3 is TGTGCCACCAGCAGAGACGGGGGTCTCGGGGGCTACACCTTC. Translation gives CATSRDGGLGGYTF.

This clone was counted only a few times. The genes are TRBV19 and TRBJ2-2; no clear D gene. The V gene's germline CDR1 is LNHDA and CDR2 SQIVND (reference sequence). The CDR3 is 16 amino acids. V dropped 4 bases and J dropped 0 bases, with 12 bases sitting between them. The CDR3 DNA reads as TGTGCCAGTAGTAAAACATCACCTTCGAACACCGGGGAGCTGTTTTTT. It yields the protein CASSKTSPSNTGELFF.

The rearrangement uses TRBV5-1 and TRBJ2-5, with a possible D match to TRBD2 (5 bases). Germline assignment: CDR1 SGHRS and CDR2 YFSETQ. This CDR3 region has 14 residues. V lost 4 bases, J lost 4 bases, and 14 bases lay in between. The DNA of the CDR3 is TGCGCCAGCAGCCTCCTGAGGGCCGGAGAGACCCAGTACTTC. This gives the protein CASSLLRAGETQYF.

The J gene is TRBJ2-1, the V gene TRBV19, with TRBD2 identical over 7 bases. In germline, CDR1 is LNHDA, CDR2 SQIVND (reference sequence). This CDR3 spans 18 amino acids. The V segment lost 3 bases and the J segment 1 base; nucleotides outside the gene matches: 12. CDR3 DNA: TGTGCCAGTAGTATGGCTAGCGGTGGCGGTGAGTCCTACAATGAGCAGTTCTTC. This sequence encodes CASSMASGGGESYNEQFF.

This clone was seen a few times. The V gene is TRBV5-8, the J gene TRBJ1-4; weak D call: TRBD1 (5 bases). The CDR3 length is 15 residues. The germline V and J ends were trimmed by 4 bases and 3 bases, with 13 bases remaining between them. Germline V gene lookup returns CDR1 SGHTS and CDR2 YDEGEE. CDR3 sequence: CASSTWTPANEKLFF. The DNA for the CDR3 is TGTGCCAGCAGCACCTGGACACCCGCTAATGAAAAACTGTTTTTT.

This chain links TRBV10-3 with TRBJ2-1, with TRBD2 as a possible D gene (6 bases). Germline assignment: CDR1 ENHRY and CDR2 SYGVKD. V lost 0 bases, J lost 2 bases, and 11 bases lay in between. This CDR3 comprises 16 residues. CDR3: CAISESVGGTYNEQFF. The DNA for the CDR3 is TGTGCCATCAGTGAGTCCGTGGGAGGAACCTACAATGAGCAGTTCTTC.

The chain recombines TRBV5-4 with TRBJ2-7, with 9 bases identical to TRBD2. The CDR3 is 16 residues long. Germline CDR1 and CDR2: SGHNT and YYREEE (reference sequence). V gave up 5 bases and J gave up 2 bases; unmatched junction bases: 11. In DNA form, the CDR3 reads TGTGCCAGCAGGCCGCGGGGGGGCAGGGTTCCCTACGAGCAGTACTTC. It encodes CASRPRGGRVPYEQYF.

The V and J genes are TRBV30 and TRBJ2-5; D is perhaps TRBD1 (5 bases). V was pared by 2 bases and J by 2 bases, with 9 bases between. The germline V gene has CDR1 GTSNPN and CDR2 SVGIG (reference sequence). CDR3 size: 13 residues. Here the CDR3 reads CAWSNGAQETQYF. The CDR3 DNA sequence: TGTGCCTGGAGTAATGGGGCACAAGAGACCCAGTACTTC.

J is TRBJ1-3 and V is TRBV7-8; possibly TRBD1 for D (6 bases). The germline V and J ends were trimmed by 5 bases and 9 bases, with 17 bases remaining between them. This CDR3 is built from 14 residues. Germline V CDR1 and CDR2: SGHVS, FQNEAQ. The CDR3 region has the DNA TGTGCCAGCAGCCAAAACTGGGCAGGGGTCACCATATATTTT. Protein: CASSQNWAGVTIYF.

This chain joins TRBV13 and TRBJ2-7; possible D gene TRBD2, 5 bases. The germline V and J ends were trimmed by 5 bases and 2 bases, with 13 bases remaining between them. Looked up from germline, CDR1 is PRHDT and CDR2 is FYEKMQ (reference sequence). CDR3 length equals 14 residues. CDR3 sequence (DNA): TGTGCCAGCAGCCCCGGACTGAATCCCTACGAGCAGTACTTC. Its translation: CASSPGLNPYEQYF.

V gene TRBV10-3 combines with J gene TRBJ2-3; 8 bases are a match to TRBD2. This CDR3 spans 16 amino acids. V was pared by 4 bases and J by 1 base, with 7 bases of the junction left unmatched. Germline V gene lookup returns CDR1 ENHRY and CDR2 SYGVKD. The CDR3 DNA reads TGTGCCATCAGTGTCGTTACTAGCGGCGGCACAGATACGCAGTATTTT. This encodes CAISVVTSGGTDTQYF.

V is TRBV5-4 and J is TRBJ2-5; TRBD1 matches at 8 bases. The CDR3 consists of 13 residues. The germline V gene encodes CDR1 SGHNT and CDR2 YYREEE (reference sequence). The V gene end was trimmed by 6 bases and the J gene end by 4 bases; junction bases not matched to a gene: 5. In DNA form, the CDR3 reads TGTGCCAGCAACCCACAGGGGGGAGAGACCCAGTACTTC. This gives the protein CASNPQGGETQYF.

V gene TRBV30 combines with J gene TRBJ2-2, with TRBD2 matching 14 bases. The length of the CDR3 is 17 residues. V gave up 4 bases and J gave up 1 base; unmatched junction bases: 5. CDR1 is GTSNPN, CDR2 SVGIG, per germline (reference sequence). In DNA form, the CDR3 reads TGTGCCTGGACTGGGACTAGCGGGAGCGTGAACACCGGGGAGCTGTTTTTT. Protein: CAWTGTSGSVNTGELFF.

The chain recombines TRBV6-5 with TRBJ1-2; D is unclear. The V gene's germline CDR1 is MNHEY and CDR2 SVGAGI. V was clipped by 6 bases and J by 8 bases, with 13 bases between them. The CDR3 length is 12 residues. CDR3 sequence (DNA): TGTGCCAGCAGGGCCCCAACCTGGGGCTACACCTTC. Translating it yields CASRAPTWGYTF.